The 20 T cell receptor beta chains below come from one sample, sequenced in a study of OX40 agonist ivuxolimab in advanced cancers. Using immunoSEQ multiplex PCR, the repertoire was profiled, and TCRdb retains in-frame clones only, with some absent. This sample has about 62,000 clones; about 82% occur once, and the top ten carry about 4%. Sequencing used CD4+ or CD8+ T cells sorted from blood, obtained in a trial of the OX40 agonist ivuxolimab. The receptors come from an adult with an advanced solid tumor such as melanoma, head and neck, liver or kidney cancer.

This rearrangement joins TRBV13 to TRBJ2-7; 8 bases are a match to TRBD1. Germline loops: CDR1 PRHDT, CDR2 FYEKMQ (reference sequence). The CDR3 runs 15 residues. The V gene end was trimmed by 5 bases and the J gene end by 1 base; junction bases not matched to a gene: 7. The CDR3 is CASSARTGMSYEQYF. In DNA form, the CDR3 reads TGTGCCAGCAGCGCCCGGACAGGGATGTCCTACGAGCAGTACTTC.

For the CDR3, the DNA is TGTGCCAGCAGTGAAGGGGACAGGTTTTACAATGAGCAGTTCTTC. It encodes CASSEGDRFYNEQFF. This chain links TRBV6-1 with TRBJ2-1, with 8 nucleotides matching TRBD1. This CDR3 contains 15 residues. Germline lookup yields CDR1 MNHNS and CDR2 SASEGT. V gave up 1 base and J gave up 4 bases; unmatched junction bases: 3.

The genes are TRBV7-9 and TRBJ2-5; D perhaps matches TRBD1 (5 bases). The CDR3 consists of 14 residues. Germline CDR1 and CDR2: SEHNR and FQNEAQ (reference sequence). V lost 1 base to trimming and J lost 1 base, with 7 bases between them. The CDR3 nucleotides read TGTGCCAGCAGCTTAGGGCAGGGCCAAGAGACCCAGTACTTC. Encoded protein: CASSLGQGQETQYF.

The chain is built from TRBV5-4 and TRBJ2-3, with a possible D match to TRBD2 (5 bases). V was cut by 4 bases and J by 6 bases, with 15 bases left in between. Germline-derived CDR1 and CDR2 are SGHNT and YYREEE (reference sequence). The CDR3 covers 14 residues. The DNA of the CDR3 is TGTGCCAGCAGCGAGAGGGCGGGTAGCGATACGCAGTATTTT. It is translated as CASSERAGSDTQYF. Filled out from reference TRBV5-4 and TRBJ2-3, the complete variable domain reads ETGVTQSPTHLIKTRGQQVTLRCSSQSGHNTVSWYQQALGQGPQFIFQYYREEENGRGNFPPRFSGLQFPNYSSELNVNALELDDSALYLCASSERAGSDTQYFGPGTRLTVL.

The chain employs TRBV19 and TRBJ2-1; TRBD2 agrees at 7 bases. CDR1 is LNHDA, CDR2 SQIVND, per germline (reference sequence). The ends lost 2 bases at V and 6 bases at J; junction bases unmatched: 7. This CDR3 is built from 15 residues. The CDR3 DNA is TGTGCCAGTAGTATATGGAGCGGGAAGGGCAATGAGCAGTTCTTC. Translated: CASSIWSGKGNEQFF.

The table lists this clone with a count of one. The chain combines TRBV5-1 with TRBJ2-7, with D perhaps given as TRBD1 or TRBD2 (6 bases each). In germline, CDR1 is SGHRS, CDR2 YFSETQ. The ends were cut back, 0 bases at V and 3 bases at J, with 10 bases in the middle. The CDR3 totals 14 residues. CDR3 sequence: CASSLEGGNYEQYF. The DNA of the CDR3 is TGCGCCAGCAGCTTGGAGGGGGGAAACTACGAGCAGTACTTC.

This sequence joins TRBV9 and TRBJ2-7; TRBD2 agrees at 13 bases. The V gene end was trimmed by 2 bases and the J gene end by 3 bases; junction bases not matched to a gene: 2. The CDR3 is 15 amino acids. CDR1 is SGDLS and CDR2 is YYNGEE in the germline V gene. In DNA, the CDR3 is TGTGCCAGCAGCGTCGGGACTAGCGGGGTCTACGAGCAGTACTTC. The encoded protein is CASSVGTSGVYEQYF.

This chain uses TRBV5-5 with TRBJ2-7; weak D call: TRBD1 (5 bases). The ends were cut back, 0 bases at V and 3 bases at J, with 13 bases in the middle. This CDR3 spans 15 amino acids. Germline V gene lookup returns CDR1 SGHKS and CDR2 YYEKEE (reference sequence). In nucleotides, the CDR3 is TGTGCCAGCAGCTTGGGACAGCAGACAAACTACGAGCAGTACTTC. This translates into CASSLGQQTNYEQYF.

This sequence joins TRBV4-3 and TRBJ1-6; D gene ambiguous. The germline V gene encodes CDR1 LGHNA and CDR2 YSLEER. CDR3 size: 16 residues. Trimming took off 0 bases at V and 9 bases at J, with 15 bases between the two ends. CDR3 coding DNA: TGCGCCAGCAGCCAAGAATTTCATTCCAGAGGTTCACCCCTCCACTTT. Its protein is CASSQEFHSRGSPLHF.

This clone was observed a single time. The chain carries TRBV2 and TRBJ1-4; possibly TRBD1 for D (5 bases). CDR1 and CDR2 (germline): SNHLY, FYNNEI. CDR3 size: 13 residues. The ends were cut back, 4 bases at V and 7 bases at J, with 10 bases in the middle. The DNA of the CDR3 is TGTGCCAGCAGTGGCTTCGGGGGTGAAAAACTGTTTTTT. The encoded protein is CASSGFGGEKLFF.

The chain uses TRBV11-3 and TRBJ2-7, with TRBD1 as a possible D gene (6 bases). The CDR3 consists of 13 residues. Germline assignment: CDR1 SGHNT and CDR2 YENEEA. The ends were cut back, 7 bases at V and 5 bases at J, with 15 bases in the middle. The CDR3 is CASKPRGYNEQYF. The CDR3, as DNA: TGTGCCAGCAAACCTAGGGGGTATAACGAGCAGTACTTC.

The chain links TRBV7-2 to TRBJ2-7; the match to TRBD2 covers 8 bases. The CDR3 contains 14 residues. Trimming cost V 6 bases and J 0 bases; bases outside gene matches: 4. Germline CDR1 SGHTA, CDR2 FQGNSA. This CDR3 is CASSSGTSSYEQYF. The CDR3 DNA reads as TGTGCCAGCAGTTCCGGGACTAGCTCCTACGAGCAGTACTTC.

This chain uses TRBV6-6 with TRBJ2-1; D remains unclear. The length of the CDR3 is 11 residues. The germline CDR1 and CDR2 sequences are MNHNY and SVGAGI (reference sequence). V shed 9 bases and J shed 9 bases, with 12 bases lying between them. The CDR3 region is CASYALGEQFF. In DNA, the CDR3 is TGTGCCAGTTACGCCCTCGGTGAGCAGTTCTTC.

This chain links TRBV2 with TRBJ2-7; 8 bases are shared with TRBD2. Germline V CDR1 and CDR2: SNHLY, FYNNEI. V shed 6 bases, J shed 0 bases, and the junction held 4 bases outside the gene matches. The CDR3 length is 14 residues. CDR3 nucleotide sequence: TGTGCCAGCAGGAAAGGGACTAGCTCCTACGAGCAGTACTTC. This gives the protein CASRKGTSSYEQYF.

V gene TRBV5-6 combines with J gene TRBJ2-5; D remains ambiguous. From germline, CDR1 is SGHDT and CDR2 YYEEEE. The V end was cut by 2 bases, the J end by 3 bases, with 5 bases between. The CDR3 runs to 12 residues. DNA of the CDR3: TGTGCCAGCAGCTTCGGCGAAGAGACCCAGTACTTC. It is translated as CASSFGEETQYF.

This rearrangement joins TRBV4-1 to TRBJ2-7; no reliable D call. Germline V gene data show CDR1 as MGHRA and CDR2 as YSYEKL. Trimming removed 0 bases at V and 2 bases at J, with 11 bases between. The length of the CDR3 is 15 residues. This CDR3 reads CASSQDPLATYEQYF. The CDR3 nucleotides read TGCGCCAGCAGCCAAGATCCACTGGCGACCTACGAGCAGTACTTC.

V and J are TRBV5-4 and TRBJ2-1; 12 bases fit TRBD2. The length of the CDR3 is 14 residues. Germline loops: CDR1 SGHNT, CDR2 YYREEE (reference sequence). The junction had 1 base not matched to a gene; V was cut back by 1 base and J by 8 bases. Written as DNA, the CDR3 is TGTGCCAGCAGCTTGCTAGCGGGAGGGCATGAGCAGTTCTTC. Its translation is CASSLLAGGHEQFF.

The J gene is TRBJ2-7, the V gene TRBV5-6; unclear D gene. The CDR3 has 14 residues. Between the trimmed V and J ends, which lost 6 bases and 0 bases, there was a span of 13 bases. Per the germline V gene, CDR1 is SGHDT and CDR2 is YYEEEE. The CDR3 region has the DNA TGTGCCAGCAACCCCCTGGGCAGCTCCTACGAGCAGTACTTC. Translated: CASNPLGSSYEQYF.

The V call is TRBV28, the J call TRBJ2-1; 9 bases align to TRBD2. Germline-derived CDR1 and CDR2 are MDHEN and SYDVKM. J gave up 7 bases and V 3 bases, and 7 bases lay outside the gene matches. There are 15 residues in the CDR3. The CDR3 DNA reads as TGTGCCAGCAGTTTCCGACTAGCGGCTAGAAATGAGCAGTTCTTC. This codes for CASSFRLAARNEQFF.

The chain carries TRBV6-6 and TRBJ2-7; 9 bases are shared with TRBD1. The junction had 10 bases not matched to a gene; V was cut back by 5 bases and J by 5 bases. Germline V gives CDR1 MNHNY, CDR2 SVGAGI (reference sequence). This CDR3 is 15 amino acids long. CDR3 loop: CASSTTGTGNNEQYF. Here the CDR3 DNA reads TGTGCCAGCAGTACTACCGGGACAGGGAACAACGAGCAGTACTTC.